The next 22 T cell receptor beta chains were all read from a single sample in a study of cytomegalovirus exposure and HLA in healthy donors (TCRdb year 2017). The library was produced with the immunoSEQ multiplex PCR assay. For the multiplex PCR, a mixture combining 60 forward primers for TCR Vbeta segments and 13 reverse primers for TCR Jbeta segments was used. TCRdb provides this immuneACCESS table in a form limited to in-frame rearrangements. Some clones are lacking; in checked studies, under half of them reflect an unresolved V gene, and why the rest are absent is not known. The sample yields roughly 120,000 clones; roughly 80% were counted once. The ten biggest clones cover roughly 3.5% of the sample. Sample: PBMCs. These receptors originate from a woman in her twenties or thirties in good health and CMV-seropositive.

The genes are TRBV28 and TRBJ1-2; 7 nucleotides agree with TRBD1. V shed 6 bases, J shed 2 bases, and the junction held 18 bases outside the gene matches. Germline CDR1 is MDHEN and CDR2 is SYDVKM. The CDR3 length is 18 residues. The CDR3 reads CASSQTDRKGVMNYGYTF. Here the CDR3 DNA reads TGTGCCAGCAGCCAAACGGACAGGAAGGGGGTTATGAACTATGGCTACACCTTC.

The table lists this clone with a few counts. This rearrangement joins TRBV18 to TRBJ1-5, with TRBD1 identical over 10 bases. Germline CDR1 KGHSH, CDR2 LQKENI. The V and J ends lost 8 bases and 7 bases, in that order; junction bases with no gene match: 5. The CDR3 has 13 amino acids. CDR3 sequence reads: CASQGDRGQPQHF. The DNA for the CDR3 is TGTGCCAGCCAGGGGGACAGGGGACAGCCCCAGCATTTT. The entire variable domain, with the rest obtained from reference TRBV18 and TRBJ1-5, is as follows: NAGVMQNPRHLVRRRGQEARLRCSPMKGHSHVYWYRQLPEEGLKFMVYLQKENIIDESGMPKERFSAEFPKEGPSILRIQQVVRGDSAAYFCASQGDRGQPQHFGDGTRLSIL.

CDR3 sequence: CASNETPYSPLHF. As DNA, the CDR3 is TGTGCCAGTAATGAGACACCTTATTCACCCCTCCACTTT. The rearrangement links TRBV19 to TRBJ1-6; D unresolved. This CDR3 contains 13 residues. Germline-derived CDR1 and CDR2 are LNHDA and SQIVND (reference sequence). V lost 7 bases and J lost 8, with 12 bases in between.

The chain has TRBV21-1 and TRBJ2-1; the table's D call, TRBD2, has no DNA check behind it. TRBV21-1 is given as a pseudogene. This CDR3 has 17 residues. Here the CDR3 DNA reads TGTGCCAGCAGCAACGGGGCCCCGGGACTAGCGGTTAGTGAGCAGTTCTTC. It encodes CASSNGAPGLAVSEQFF.

J is TRBJ1-2 and V is TRBV18, with D maybe TRBD1 (5 bases). The V end was cut by 1 base, the J end by 2 bases, with 5 bases between. CDR1 and CDR2 from the germline V gene are KGHSH and LQKENI. The CDR3 extends over 13 amino acids. Here the CDR3 reads CASSPQGNYGYTF. CDR3 DNA sequence: TGTGCCAGCTCACCACAGGGGAACTATGGCTACACCTTC.

This clone appeared once. The CDR3 spells CASSASANSPLHF. In nucleotides, the CDR3 is TGTGCCAGCTCGGCCAGCGCCAATTCACCCCTCCACTTT. The V call is TRBV27, the J call TRBJ1-6; no definite D call. Germline lookup yields CDR1 MNHEY and CDR2 SMNVEV (reference sequence). The germline V and J ends were trimmed by 8 bases and 7 bases, with 12 bases remaining between them. The CDR3 loop spans 13 amino acids.

The chain joins TRBV19 to TRBJ2-2; D gene uncertain. The germline CDR1 and CDR2 sequences are LNHDA and SQIVND (reference sequence). Between the trimmed V and J ends, which lost 3 bases and 1 base, there was a span of 6 bases. The CDR3 is 14 amino acids. The CDR3 DNA follows: TGTGCCAGTAGTATTCCCTGGAACACCGGGGAGCTGTTTTTT. This gives the protein CASSIPWNTGELFF.

The chain combines TRBV27 with TRBJ1-1, with D perhaps matching TRBD1 (5 bases). Germline CDR1 reads MNHEY; CDR2 reads SMNVEV (reference sequence). This CDR3 contains 13 residues. V lost 2 bases, J lost 4 bases, and 8 bases lay in between. The CDR3 nucleotides read TGTGCCAGCAGTTTACAAAGGGGCACTGAAGCTTTCTTT. Protein product: CASSLQRGTEAFF.

The chain joins TRBV4-3 to TRBJ2-3; tentative D call: TRBD2 (6 bases). This CDR3 comprises 15 residues. CDR1 and CDR2 from the germline V gene are LGHNA and YSLEER. Between the trimmed V and J ends, which lost 5 bases and 5 bases, there was a span of 17 bases. The CDR3 DNA is TGCGCCAGCAGCATAACCCGGGACTCCCAAGATACGCAGTATTTT. Translated: CASSITRDSQDTQYF.

The rearrangement uses TRBV9 and TRBJ2-7; possible D gene TRBD2, 5 bases. V gave up 0 bases and J gave up 3 bases, with 10 bases separating them. The CDR3 length is 14 residues. Germline loops: CDR1 SGDLS, CDR2 YYNGEE. The CDR3, as DNA: TGTGCCAGCAGCGTAGAGGGAGAAAGCTACGAGCAGTACTTC. The encoded protein is CASSVEGESYEQYF.

The rearrangement uses TRBV25-1 and TRBJ1-1; no clear D gene. The CDR3 extends over 14 amino acids. Germline loops: CDR1 MGHDK, CDR2 SYGVNS. V lost 1 base, J lost 2 bases, and 8 bases lay in between. The CDR3 loop reads CASSELGGNTEAFF. In DNA form, the CDR3 reads TGTGCCAGCAGTGAATTGGGAGGAAACACTGAAGCTTTCTTT.

This chain links TRBV9 with TRBJ2-7, with D unclear. The CDR3 is 14 amino acids. The germline V and J ends were trimmed by 3 bases and 1 base, with 11 bases remaining between them. Per germline, CDR1 SGDLS and CDR2 YYNGEE. DNA for the CDR3: TGTGCCAGCAGCGAGACTGCTCAGTCCTACGAGCAGTACTTC. Translated: CASSETAQSYEQYF.

About this clone itself: This same CDR3 is encoded by further DNA sequences in the sample. This chain uses TRBV5-5 with TRBJ2-4; D is uncertain. CDR3 length: 11 amino acids. The germline gives CDR1 SGHKS, CDR2 YYEKEE (reference sequence). With 4 bases removed from V and 6 bases from J, the gap between germline ends came to 5 bases. CDR3 sequence: CASSLLNIQYF. Here the CDR3 DNA reads TGTGCCAGCAGCCTACTAAACATTCAGTACTTC.

V usage is TRBV9 and J usage is TRBJ1-1; 7 nucleotides align to TRBD1. Germline V gene sequence: CDR1 SGDLS, CDR2 YYNGEE. Germline trimming cut 4 bases from V and 4 bases from J; bases unmatched to any gene: 13. The length of the CDR3 is 16 residues. The CDR3 region is CASSLWDSPGSTEAFF. CDR3 DNA: TGTGCCAGCAGCCTTTGGGACAGCCCAGGCAGCACTGAAGCTTTCTTT.

This clone was detected a few times. The chain carries TRBV7-2 and TRBJ1-1; D not resolved. Germline-derived CDR1 and CDR2 are SGHTA and FQGNSA. The CDR3 consists of 14 residues. Trimming removed 1 base from V and 1 base from J, with 7 bases in between. The CDR3: CASSLVGGNTEAFF. The CDR3 DNA reads as TGTGCCAGCAGCTTAGTTGGCGGGAACACTGAAGCTTTCTTT. The full variable domain, in which reference TRBV7-2 and TRBJ1-1 provide the parts outside the CDR3, is GAGVSQSPSNKVTEKGKDVELRCDPISGHTALYWYRQSLGQGLEFLIYFQGNSAPDKSGLPSDRFSAERTGGSVSTLTIQRTQQEDSAVYLCASSLVGGNTEAFFGQGTRLTVV.

The J gene is TRBJ2-7, the V gene TRBV28, with 8 positions matching TRBD2. V dropped 6 bases and J dropped 6; count of bases not matched to a gene: 16. This CDR3 is 16 amino acids long. Germline values: CDR1 MDHEN, CDR2 SYDVKM. CDR3 region: CASRTSAAGGWLEQYF. DNA of the CDR3: TGTGCCAGCAGAACCTCTGCCGCGGGGGGCTGGCTCGAGCAGTACTTC.

The V call is TRBV5-1, the J call TRBJ2-1, with 11 nucleotides matching TRBD2. This CDR3 comprises 18 residues. Germline assignment: CDR1 SGHRS and CDR2 YFSETQ. V dropped 4 bases and J dropped 0; count of bases not matched to a gene: 9. The CDR3 reads CASSLQTSGASSYNEQFF. The CDR3 bases are TGCGCCAGCAGCCTCCAGACTAGCGGGGCGAGCTCCTACAATGAGCAGTTCTTC.

The V call is TRBV28, the J call TRBJ2-6; weak D call: TRBD2 (5 bases). V lost 2 bases to trimming and J lost 2 bases, with 7 bases between them. In germline, CDR1 is MDHEN, CDR2 SYDVKM. The CDR3 consists of 15 residues. The CDR3 region has the DNA TGTGCCAGCAGTTTACGGGGTGCTGGGGCCAACGTCCTGACTTTC. Translating it yields CASSLRGAGANVLTF.

The chain recombines TRBV18 with TRBJ1-1, with 10 bases fitting TRBD1. CDR1 KGHSH and CDR2 LQKENI come from the germline V gene. The ends lost 2 bases at V and 8 bases at J; junction bases unmatched: 2. The length of the CDR3 is 13 residues. CDR3 in amino acids: CASSPMGQGEAFF. CDR3 nucleotide sequence: TGTGCCAGCTCACCAATGGGACAGGGGGAAGCTTTCTTT.

Concerning this clone itself: This specimen includes other DNA sequences encoding the same CDR3. The CDR3 DNA sequence: TGCGCCAGCAGCATCCGCACAGGGGAACAGCCCCAGCATTTT. This encodes CASSIRTGEQPQHF. The J gene is TRBJ1-5, the V gene TRBV4-1; 7 nucleotides line up with TRBD1. This CDR3 has 14 residues. The junction had 8 bases not matched to a gene; V was cut back by 5 bases and J by 7 bases. Germline loops: CDR1 MGHRA, CDR2 YSYEKL.

The rearrangement uses TRBV14 and TRBJ2-3; 8 nucleotides match TRBD1. CDR1 and CDR2 from the germline V gene are SGHDN and FVKESK. The CDR3 consists of 15 residues. V dropped 5 bases and J dropped 5; count of bases not matched to a gene: 9. The CDR3 nucleotides read TGTGCCAGCAGCTTCCGGACAGGGTTATTAGATACGCAGTATTTT. Protein: CASSFRTGLLDTQYF.

The rearrangement links TRBV28 to TRBJ1-1; D gene uncertain. CDR3 length equals 11 residues. V gave up 5 bases and J gave up 1 base, with 2 bases separating them. CDR1 is MDHEN and CDR2 is SYDVKM in the germline V gene. This chain's CDR3 is CASSRNTEAFF. Here the CDR3 DNA reads TGTGCCAGCAGTCGGAACACTGAAGCTTTCTTT.